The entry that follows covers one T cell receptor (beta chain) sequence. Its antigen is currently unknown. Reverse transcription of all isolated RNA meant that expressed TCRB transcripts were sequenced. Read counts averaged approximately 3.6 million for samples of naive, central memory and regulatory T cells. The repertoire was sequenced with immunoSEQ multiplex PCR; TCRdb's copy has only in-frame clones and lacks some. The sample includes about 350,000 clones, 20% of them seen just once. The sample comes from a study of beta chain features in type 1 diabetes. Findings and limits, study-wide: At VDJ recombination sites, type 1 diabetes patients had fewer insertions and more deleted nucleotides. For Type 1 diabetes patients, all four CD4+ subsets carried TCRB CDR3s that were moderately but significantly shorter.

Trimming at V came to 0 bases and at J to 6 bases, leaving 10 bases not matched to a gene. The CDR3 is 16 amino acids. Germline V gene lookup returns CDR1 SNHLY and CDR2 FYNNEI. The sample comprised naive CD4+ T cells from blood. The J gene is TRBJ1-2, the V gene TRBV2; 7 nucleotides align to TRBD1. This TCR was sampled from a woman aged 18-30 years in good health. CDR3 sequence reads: CASSEARAGGVNGYTF. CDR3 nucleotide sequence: TGTGCCAGCAGTGAAGCTAGGGCAGGGGGAGTGAATGGCTACACCTTC. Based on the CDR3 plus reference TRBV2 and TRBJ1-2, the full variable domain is EPEVTQTPSHQVTQMGQEVILRCVPISNHLYFYWYRQILGQKVEFLVSFYNNEISEKSEIFDDQFSVERPDGSNFTLKIRSTKLEDSAMYFCASSEARAGGVNGYTFGSGTRLTVV.